There are many counts of the clone carrying this TCR beta chain. V was trimmed by 10 bases and J by 4 bases, leaving 17 bases between them. The CDR3 loop spans 13 amino acids. This entry is derived from a study of PD-L1 blockade in urothelial cancer. Study-level background: Patients previously received 0 to 3 chemotherapy regimens. Blood gave a median around 140,000 T cells.

Profiling relied on immunoSEQ multiplex PCR, and the TCRdb table lists in-frame clones only, not all of them. In the table there are around 120,000 clones, under 85% of which are singletons. This sequence was found in a man aged 45 to 65 with urothelial cancer. The source material was PBMCs, sampled around atezolizumab (anti-PD-L1) treatment. The V and J genes are TRBV5-3 and TRBJ1-2, with D unresolved. TRBV5-3 is an ORF, and what it does is uncertain. CDR3 loop: CAYPLGRGYGYTF. The CDR3 DNA reads as TGTGCCTATCCCCTTGGCCGTGGCTATGGCTACACCTTC.